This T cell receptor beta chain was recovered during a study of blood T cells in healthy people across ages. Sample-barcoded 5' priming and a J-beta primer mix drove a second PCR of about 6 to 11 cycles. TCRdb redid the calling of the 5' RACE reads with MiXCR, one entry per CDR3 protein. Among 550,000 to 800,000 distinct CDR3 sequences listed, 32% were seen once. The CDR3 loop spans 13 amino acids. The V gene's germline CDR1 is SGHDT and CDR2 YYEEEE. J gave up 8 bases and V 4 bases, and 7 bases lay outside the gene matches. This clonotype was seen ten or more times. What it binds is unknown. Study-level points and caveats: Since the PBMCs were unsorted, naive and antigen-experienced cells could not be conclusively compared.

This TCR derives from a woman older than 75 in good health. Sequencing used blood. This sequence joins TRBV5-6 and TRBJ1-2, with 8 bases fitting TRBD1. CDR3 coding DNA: TGTGCCAGCAGCCCAGCGCGGACAGGGGGCTACACCTTC. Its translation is CASSPARTGGYTF.